The 7 T cell receptor beta chains presented below share a single source sample, sequenced in a study of identical twins. In TCRdb, the 5' RACE reads were re-called with MiXCR into one record per CDR3 protein. The sample gives nearly 250,000 distinct CDR3 sequences, approximately 7% of which show up once; roughly 3.9% is in the top ten. These data also featured in a second study, about yellow fever vaccine responses in identical twins.

Sequencing was performed on memory (CD45RO+) T cells sorted from blood. These receptors originate from a woman under 30 in good health.

In this sample, this clonotype turned up a few times. The chain employs TRBV20-1 and TRBJ1-4, with D possibly TRBD1 on 5 matching bases. V lost 0 bases and J lost 4, with 9 bases in between. The CDR3 contains 14 residues. The germline gives CDR1 DFQATT, CDR2 SNEGSKA (reference sequence). The chain's CDR3 is CSARDVTVNEKLFF. The CDR3 nucleotides are TGCAGTGCTAGAGATGTGACAGTTAATGAAAAACTGTTTTTT.

This clonotype was detected ten times or more. This chain joins TRBV5-1 and TRBJ2-1, with D possibly being TRBD1 or TRBD2 (6 bases each). The CDR3 is 16 amino acids. V was shortened by 7 bases and J by 7 bases, with 24 bases between the two germline ends. Per germline, CDR1 SGHRS and CDR2 YFSETQ. The CDR3 region is CASGPRSGGLLNEQFF. The CDR3, as DNA: TGCGCCAGCGGCCCGAGATCTGGGGGGCTCTTAAATGAGCAGTTCTTC. Full variable domain (rest looked up from reference TRBV5-1 and TRBJ2-1): KAGVTQTPRYLIKTRGQQVTLSCSPISGHRSVSWYQQTPGQGLQFLFEYFSETQRNKGNFPGRFSGRQFSNSRSEMNVSTLELGDSALYLCASGPRSGGLLNEQFFGPGTRLTVL.

The CDR3 protein is CASSLGWLAGGETQYF. The CDR3 bases are TGCGCCAGCAGCTTGGGTTGGCTAGCGGGAGGAGAGACCCAGTACTTC. The chain joins TRBV5-1 to TRBJ2-5; 11 nucleotides agree with TRBD2. Per germline, CDR1 SGHRS and CDR2 YFSETQ. This CDR3 comprises 16 residues. V was pared by 0 bases and J by 4 bases, with 5 bases of the junction left unmatched.

The V call is TRBV4-1, the J call TRBJ2-3, with D uncertain. V was pared by 2 bases and J by 0 bases, with 9 bases between. CDR3 size: 15 residues. Germline V gene sequence: CDR1 MGHRA, CDR2 YSYEKL. Here the CDR3 reads CASSQPRSSTDTQYF. As DNA, the CDR3 is TGCGCCAGCAGCCAACCGCGGTCTAGCACAGATACGCAGTATTTT.

This clonotype was found many times. The chain has TRBV10-2 and TRBJ2-7, with 7 bases aligning to TRBD2. Germline loops: CDR1 WSHSY, CDR2 SAAADI. The CDR3 covers 13 residues. The DNA of the CDR3 is TGCGCCAGCAGTGAGTCGGGGGGGGGGACTCCGCGAGTC. This codes for CASSESGGGTPRV.

The chain couples TRBV11-2 to TRBJ2-2; no clear D. Trimming cost V 1 base and J 5 bases, with 11 bases left between them. This CDR3 spans 15 amino acids. Germline CDR1 and CDR2: SGHAT and FQNNGV. The DNA for the CDR3 is TGTGCCAGCAGCTTAGTTTCCTCTGGGACCGGGGAGCTGTTTTTT. Residues: CASSLVSSGTGELFF. Variable domain in full (rest from reference TRBV11-2 and TRBJ2-2): EAGVAQSPRYKIIEKRQSVAFWCNPISGHATLYWYQQILGQGPKLLIQFQNNGVVDDSQLPKDRFSAERLKGVDSTLKIQPAKLEDSAVYLCASSLVSSGTGELFFGEGSRLTVL.

Only a few counts were recorded for this clonotype. CDR3 sequence reads: CASSSAGTSYEQYF. The CDR3 DNA reads as TGTGCCAGCAGCTCCGCCGGGACCTCCTACGAGCAGTACTTC. This chain links TRBV7-3 with TRBJ2-7; the D call may be TRBD1 or TRBD2 (5 bases each). CDR1 is SGHTA and CDR2 is FQGTGA in the germline V gene. V lost 4 bases and J 0 bases, leaving 10 bases between the germline ends. The CDR3 is 14 residues long.